A single sample is the source of the 5 T cell receptor beta chains below, sequenced in a study of OX40 agonist ivuxolimab in advanced cancers. Repertoires were generated with immunoSEQ multiplex PCR, while TCRdb's copy carries only in-frame clones and drops some. Of approximately 38,000 clones listed, about 82% are singletons. Specimen: CD4+ or CD8+ T cells sorted from blood, collected in a trial of the OX40 agonist ivuxolimab. These TCRs come from an adult with an advanced solid tumor such as melanoma, head and neck, liver or kidney cancer.

The J gene is TRBJ1-1, the V gene TRBV19; D is possibly TRBD1 (5 bases). Per germline, CDR1 LNHDA and CDR2 SQIVND (reference sequence). The CDR3 is made up of 17 amino acids. V was trimmed by 7 bases and J by 0 bases, leaving 21 bases between them. CDR3 in amino acids: CASTSPGRFPMNTEAFF. CDR3 coding DNA: TGTGCCAGTACCAGCCCGGGACGCTTTCCCATGAACACTGAAGCTTTCTTT.

The chain links TRBV28 to TRBJ1-1; weak D call: TRBD1 (6 bases). CDR3 size: 15 residues. Trimming removed 2 bases from V and 5 bases from J, with 15 bases in between. Germline CDR1 MDHEN, CDR2 SYDVKM. CDR3 amino acids: CASSLMEGQSTEAFF. The CDR3 nucleotides read TGTGCCAGCAGTTTAATGGAAGGACAGAGTACTGAAGCTTTCTTT. Together with reference TRBV28 and TRBJ1-1, the CDR3 gives the full variable domain: DVKVTQSSRYLVKRTGEKVFLECVQDMDHENMFWYRQDPGLGLRLIYFSYDVKMKEKGDIPEGYSVSREKKERFSLILESASTNQTSMYLCASSLMEGQSTEAFFGQGTRLTVV.

The chain carries TRBV28 and TRBJ1-2; 7 bases are a match to TRBD1. Per germline, CDR1 MDHEN and CDR2 SYDVKM. Trimming removed 6 bases from V and 4 bases from J; junction bases left unmatched: 8. The CDR3 has 14 amino acids. The CDR3 nucleotides read TGTGCCAGCAGCATGACAGGGTCTACCTATGGCTACACCTTC. Its translation: CASSMTGSTYGYTF.

This clone has more than one count but fewer than ten. The chain combines TRBV5-1 with TRBJ2-3; D is uncertain. V was trimmed by 4 bases and J by 4 bases, leaving 13 bases between them. The CDR3 length is 14 residues. Germline V gene data show CDR1 as SGHRS and CDR2 as YFSETQ. The CDR3 reads CASSPQRSSDTQYF. The CDR3 DNA is TGCGCCAGCAGCCCTCAAAGGTCCTCAGATACGCAGTATTTT. The variable domain in full, completed from reference TRBV5-1 and TRBJ2-3, reads KAGVTQTPRYLIKTRGQQVTLSCSPISGHRSVSWYQQTPGQGLQFLFEYFSETQRNKGNFPGRFSGRQFSNSRSEMNVSTLELGDSALYLCASSPQRSSDTQYFGPGTRLTVL.

The genes are TRBV13 and TRBJ2-3; 11 bases are a match to TRBD2. CDR3 size: 16 residues. Germline V gene data show CDR1 as PRHDT and CDR2 as FYEKMQ (reference sequence). The junction had 7 bases not matched to a gene; V was cut back by 4 bases and J by 4 bases. The CDR3 region is CASSSQGLAGSDTQYF. CDR3 DNA sequence: TGTGCCAGCAGCTCACAAGGACTAGCGGGCTCAGATACGCAGTATTTT.